The table lists the clone carrying this T cell receptor (beta chain) with many counts. Its target is unknown. This sample stems from a study of identical twins. This CDR3 spans 14 amino acids. The junction had 5 bases not matched to a gene; V was cut back by 1 base and J by 10 bases. It was template switching that added a universal primer site, and there were unique molecular identifiers on the cDNA. TCRdb re-called the 5' RACE reads with MiXCR, one entry per CDR3 protein. The sample yields a few hundred thousand distinct CDR3 sequences, about 10% seen once. Study-wide results and caveats: The abundant beta clonotypes from cord blood had fewer insertions, and memory repertoires had none of this. Beta out-of-frame sequences showed weaker excess twin sharing.

Sequencing was carried out using memory T cells sorted from blood. The TCR originated in a man between 45 and 60 years old in good health. This rearrangement joins TRBV12-3 or TRBV12-4 to TRBJ2-1; 9 bases are a match to TRBD2. The CDR3 sequence is CASSLESLAGEQFF. In nucleotides, the CDR3 is TGTGCCAGCAGTTTAGAATCTCTAGCGGGGGAGCAGTTCTTC.